The 21 T cell receptor beta chains below all came from one sample that was sequenced in a study of glioma-infiltrating T cells after dendritic cell vaccination. TCRdb's copy holds only in-frame clones and misses some; the assay was immunoSEQ multiplex PCR. The sample consists of about 92,000 clones, approximately 84% of them appearing once. Sequenced material: blood, taken before dendritic cell vaccination. Receptors originate from a human donor with glioblastoma.

The chain employs TRBV9 and TRBJ2-5; 8 nucleotides agree with TRBD1. V shed 4 bases and J 5 bases; nucleotides not matched to a gene: 7. CDR1 and CDR2 from the germline V gene are SGDLS and YYNGEE. This CDR3 region has 14 residues. Here the CDR3 DNA reads TGTGCCAGCAGCCCTCGGACAGGGATCGAGACCCAGTACTTC. Translating gives CASSPRTGIETQYF. Complete variable domain (other parts from reference TRBV9 and TRBJ2-5): DSGVTQTPKHLITATGQRVTLRCSPRSGDLSVYWYQQSLDQGLQFLIQYYNGEERAKGNILERFSAQQFPDLHSELNLSSLELGDSALYFCASSPRTGIETQYFGPGTRLLVL.

CDR3 bases: TGTGCCAGCAGCTCGAGCGCCCCAGGGGGGAACACCGGGGAGCTGTTTTTT. Amino acids: CASSSSAPGGNTGELFF. The genes are TRBV7-9 and TRBJ2-2; TRBD1 agrees at 7 bases. V was pared by 4 bases and J by 1 base, with 9 bases of the junction left unmatched. Germline values: CDR1 SEHNR, CDR2 FQNEAQ (reference sequence). This CDR3 has 17 residues.

The chain has TRBV5-6 and TRBJ1-2; tentatively, D is TRBD1 (6 bases). Per the germline V gene, CDR1 is SGHDT and CDR2 is YYEEEE. There are 15 residues in the CDR3. V lost 0 bases and J lost 3, with 12 bases in between. CDR3 nucleotide sequence: TGTGCCAGCAGCTTGGGCAGGGGTAACGACTATGGCTACACCTTC. This encodes CASSLGRGNDYGYTF.

The rearrangement joins TRBV9 to TRBJ1-3; 8 bases are a match to TRBD1. Per germline, CDR1 SGDLS and CDR2 YYNGEE. The CDR3 is 15 amino acids. V trimming: 3 bases; J trimming: 0 bases; junction bases outside the gene matches: 2. The CDR3 DNA sequence: TGTGCCAGCAGCGGGACAGGGTTCTCTGGAAACACCATATATTTT. Amino acids: CASSGTGFSGNTIYF.

This clone was seen a single time. The chain combines TRBV9 with TRBJ2-3, with 8 bases identical to TRBD2. Germline values: CDR1 SGDLS, CDR2 YYNGEE. The trim removed 0 bases at V and 5 bases at J, leaving 8 bases unmatched. This CDR3 has 16 amino acids. Written as DNA, the CDR3 is TGTGCCAGCAGCGTAGGCCGGGGGGCGGGGGGAGATACGCAGTATTTT. It codes for CASSVGRGAGGDTQYF.

V usage is TRBV5-6 and J usage is TRBJ1-1; maybe TRBD1 (6 bases). Germline CDR1 SGHDT, CDR2 YYEEEE. This CDR3 is built from 12 residues. Trimming took 4 bases from V and 9 from J, leaving 13 bases between them. In nucleotides, the CDR3 is TGTGCCAGCAGCCTTGGGGGCCCTAAAGCTTTCTTT. Amino acids: CASSLGGPKAFF.

The CDR3 DNA is TGCGCCAGCAGCTTGGGTTGGGGGGGAGAGACCCAGTACTTC. Its protein is CASSLGWGGETQYF. The chain recombines TRBV5-1 with TRBJ2-5; 7 bases are a match to TRBD2. Germline V gives CDR1 SGHRS, CDR2 YFSETQ. CDR3 length: 14 amino acids. V shed 0 bases, J shed 4 bases, and the junction held 3 bases outside the gene matches.

The rearrangement joins TRBV6-5 to TRBJ2-1; TRBD2 matches 12 bases. The ends lost 2 bases at V and 5 bases at J; junction bases unmatched: 4. The CDR3 length is 16 residues. The germline CDR1 and CDR2 sequences are MNHEY and SVGAGI. The CDR3 DNA is TGTGCCAGCAGTTACCAAACTAGCGGGGGGCACAATGAGCAGTTCTTC. The encoded protein is CASSYQTSGGHNEQFF.

The genes are TRBV7-9 and TRBJ2-7, with 10 positions matching TRBD1. V shed 3 bases, J shed 6 bases, and the junction held 5 bases outside the gene matches. The CDR3 consists of 14 residues. From germline, CDR1 is SEHNR and CDR2 FQNEAQ (reference sequence). The CDR3 DNA reads as TGTGCCAGCAGCTTGCAGGACAGGGGGATCGAGCAGTACTTC. This translates into CASSLQDRGIEQYF.

The chain employs TRBV28 and TRBJ1-2, with unresolved D. V was pared by 6 bases and J by 7 bases, with 15 bases between. This CDR3 contains 13 residues. CDR1 and CDR2 from the germline V gene are MDHEN and SYDVKM. The CDR3 here is CASSPVNPGGYTF. DNA of the CDR3: TGTGCCAGCAGCCCAGTGAACCCTGGTGGCTACACCTTC.

The genes are TRBV9 and TRBJ2-3; no reliable D call. The V end lost 4 bases, the J end lost 2 bases, and 5 bases lay between the germline ends. This CDR3 is 12 amino acids long. Germline values: CDR1 SGDLS, CDR2 YYNGEE. The CDR3 loop is CASSPNTDTQYF. The CDR3 DNA sequence: TGTGCCAGCAGCCCTAACACAGATACGCAGTATTTT. Full variable domain (remainder filled in from reference TRBV9 and TRBJ2-3): DSGVTQTPKHLITATGQRVTLRCSPRSGDLSVYWYQQSLDQGLQFLIQYYNGEERAKGNILERFSAQQFPDLHSELNLSSLELGDSALYFCASSPNTDTQYFGPGTRLTVL.

V usage is TRBV5-5 and J usage is TRBJ2-3; TRBD2 matches at 10 bases. Germline CDR1 is SGHKS and CDR2 is YYEKEE (reference sequence). The CDR3 has 16 residues. V was pared by 0 bases and J by 1 base, with 2 bases of the junction left unmatched. The CDR3, as DNA: TGTGCCAGCAGCTTGGAGCGGGGGGGCGGCACAGATACGCAGTATTTT. Amino acids: CASSLERGGGTDTQYF.

The chain is built from TRBV16 and TRBJ1-6; D perhaps matches TRBD1 (6 bases). Germline values: CDR1 KGHSY, CDR2 FQNENV. The CDR3 is 14 amino acids. Trimming pared 2 bases from V and 9 bases from J, leaving 11 bases between. Written as DNA, the CDR3 is TGTGCCAGCAGCCAAAAGCAGGGGTTTTCACCCCTCCACTTT. Translating gives CASSQKQGFSPLHF.

The CDR3 DNA reads as TGTGCCAGCAGCCTCCGGGACAGGGTGCCAGATACGCAGTATTTT. This codes for CASSLRDRVPDTQYF. V and J are TRBV21-1 and TRBJ2-3; TRBD1, as called in the table, went unchecked against the DNA. TRBV21-1 corresponds to a pseudogene. This CDR3 has 15 residues.

In DNA form, the CDR3 reads TGTGCCAGCAGTTCGCCTTTGCTAGCGGGATACGAGCAGTACTTC. This translates into CASSSPLLAGYEQYF. This chain links TRBV6-5 with TRBJ2-7, with 9 bases lining up with TRBD2. The germline gives CDR1 MNHEY, CDR2 SVGAGI. The CDR3 extends over 15 amino acids. V lost 4 bases, J lost 4 bases, and 8 bases stayed unmatched.

The chain is built from TRBV2 and TRBJ2-7; weak D call: TRBD1 (6 bases). In germline, CDR1 is SNHLY, CDR2 FYNNEI. Trimming pared 8 bases from V and 2 bases from J, leaving 22 bases between. The CDR3 runs 16 residues. This CDR3 reads CASSTGQGWIPYEQYF. DNA of the CDR3: TGTGCCAGCTCAACCGGGCAGGGGTGGATTCCCTACGAGCAGTACTTC.

V gene TRBV9 combines with J gene TRBJ2-5, with 8 positions matching TRBD2. V was pared by 4 bases and J by 1 base, with 6 bases of the junction left unmatched. Germline loops: CDR1 SGDLS, CDR2 YYNGEE. This CDR3 has 15 residues. The CDR3 bases are TGTGCCAGCAGCTCGGGAGGGACATCCCAAGAGACCCAGTACTTC. Its translation is CASSSGGTSQETQYF.

V is TRBV27 and J is TRBJ2-1, with D possibly being TRBD1 (6 bases). The CDR3 runs to 15 residues. The V and J ends lost 7 bases and 0 bases respectively, with 13 bases between them. The V gene's germline CDR1 is MNHEY and CDR2 SMNVEV (reference sequence). The CDR3 nucleotides read TGTGCCAGCACCGCGGACAGAAGCTCCTACAATGAGCAGTTCTTC. Its protein is CASTADRSSYNEQFF.

V gene TRBV4-1 combines with J gene TRBJ2-5; D might be TRBD1 (5 bases). Deletions cut 6 bases from V and 4 bases from J, with 12 bases between. The germline CDR1 and CDR2 sequences are MGHRA and YSYEKL. This CDR3 region has 13 residues. The DNA of the CDR3 is TGCGCCAGCAGACCCCCTAGGGGAGAGACCCAGTACTTC. Protein sequence: CASRPPRGETQYF.

The J gene is TRBJ1-2, the V gene TRBV4-3; the D gene is possibly TRBD1 (6 bases). Trimming removed 3 bases from V and 4 bases from J, with 12 bases in between. CDR1 and CDR2 (germline): LGHNA, YSLEER. CDR3 length equals 14 residues. Here the CDR3 DNA reads TGCGCCAGCAGCCAGGACCGGGACATCTATGGCTACACCTTC. Amino acids: CASSQDRDIYGYTF.

The chain employs TRBV20-1 and TRBJ2-7, with D unresolved. The CDR3 covers 11 residues. Trimming took off 6 bases at V and 7 bases at J, with 13 bases between the two ends. The germline CDR1 and CDR2 sequences are DFQATT and SNEGSKA (reference sequence). In nucleotides, the CDR3 is TGCAGTGCGCCTGTAGAAGCAGAGCAGTACTTC. This translates into CSAPVEAEQYF.